This T cell receptor beta chain was sequenced for a study of OX40 agonist ivuxolimab in advanced cancers. About the research overall: Intravenous ivuxolimab at 0.01 to 10 mg/kg was given to patients every 2 weeks.

Notes on this clone: Its antigen is undetermined.

Sequencing used immunoSEQ multiplex PCR; TCRdb keeps in-frame clones, though not all of them. The sample contains approximately 72,000 clones, approximately 80% of which appear only once. Germline CDR1 reads MNHNY; CDR2 reads SVGAGI (reference sequence). Deletions cut 3 bases from V and 4 bases from J, with 8 bases between. This CDR3 has 13 residues. General study points: Expanded clones belonging to CD8+ T cells outnumbered, on average, those of CD4+.

The input for sequencing was CD4+ or CD8+ T cells sorted from blood, taken in a trial of the OX40 agonist ivuxolimab. The TCR originated in an adult with an advanced solid tumor such as melanoma, head and neck, liver or kidney cancer. This chain connects TRBV6-6 to TRBJ2-3, with D unclear. The CDR3 loop reads CASSYGPPDTQYF. CDR3 in DNA: TGTGCCAGCAGTTATGGACCCCCAGATACGCAGTATTTT.